These 18 T cell receptor beta chains came from one sample sequenced in a study of long-term antiretroviral therapy in people with HIV. The assay, immunoSEQ v3.0, was run at survey level. Clones were sequenced by immunoSEQ multiplex PCR, and TCRdb holds only the in-frame ones, with some missing. The data show more than 20,000 clones, less than 85% seen once. Source: unsorted PBMCs, taken 2.3 years after starting antiretroviral therapy. The receptors originated from a man between 35 and 55 years old with HIV.

A single count supports this clone. CDR3 DNA: TGCGCCAGCAGCCAAGATCTACCCGGGACAGTCTACGAGCAGTACTTC. Encoded protein: CASSQDLPGTVYEQYF. The V gene is TRBV4-1, the J gene TRBJ2-7; 7 bases align to TRBD1. With 0 bases clipped from V and 3 bases from J, the junction kept 8 bases outside the gene matches. This CDR3 contains 16 residues. The germline V gene encodes CDR1 MGHRA and CDR2 YSYEKL.

This clone has just a few counts. J is TRBJ1-2 and V is TRBV7-9, with 7 bases fitting TRBD1. V dropped 2 bases and J dropped 3; count of bases not matched to a gene: 0. CDR3 length equals 13 residues. Germline CDR1 is SEHNR and CDR2 is FQNEAQ (reference sequence). This chain's CDR3 is CASSLTGDYGYTF. In DNA, the CDR3 is TGTGCCAGCAGCTTAACAGGGGACTATGGCTACACCTTC.

The chain has TRBV27 and TRBJ1-2; tentatively, D is TRBD1 (5 bases). The ends were cut back, 7 bases at V and 4 bases at J, with 19 bases in the middle. This CDR3 region has 15 residues. The germline gives CDR1 MNHEY, CDR2 SMNVEV (reference sequence). The CDR3 here is CASIGTGPRGYGYTF. CDR3 DNA: TGTGCCAGCATCGGTACAGGACCCAGAGGCTATGGCTACACCTTC.

The chain carries TRBV11-2 and TRBJ2-1, with 8 bases that match TRBD2. The CDR3 consists of 15 residues. Germline CDR1 and CDR2: SGHAT and FQNNGV. V lost 5 bases to trimming and J lost 2 bases; unmatched junction nucleotides: 5. The CDR3 region is CASSRRGDTYNEQFF. The CDR3, as DNA: TGTGCCAGCAGCCGGCGGGGGGATACCTACAATGAGCAGTTCTTC.

The V and J genes are TRBV6-1 and TRBJ1-1, with no clear D. With 6 bases removed from V and 1 base from J, the gap between germline ends came to 9 bases. The CDR3 contains 13 residues. The germline CDR1 and CDR2 sequences are MNHNS and SASEGT. The CDR3 nucleotides are TGTGCCAGCAGGGCGGAGTGGAACACTGAAGCTTTCTTT. Translated: CASRAEWNTEAFF.

This chain joins TRBV7-9 and TRBJ2-1; 9 bases are shared with TRBD1. The CDR3 totals 16 residues. J was trimmed by 0 bases and V by 5 bases; bases with no gene match: 5. Germline-derived CDR1 and CDR2 are SEHNR and FQNEAQ (reference sequence). The CDR3 reads CASSHGQGSSYNEQFF. CDR3 bases: TGTGCCAGCAGCCATGGACAGGGGAGCTCCTACAATGAGCAGTTCTTC.

The chain joins TRBV4-1 to TRBJ1-4; D gene uncertain. Trimming cost V 1 base and J 0 bases, with 9 bases left between them. CDR3 length: 16 residues. CDR1 is MGHRA, CDR2 YSYEKL, per germline. This CDR3 is CASSQGGTATNEKLFF. In DNA form, the CDR3 reads TGCGCCAGCAGCCAAGGGGGAACCGCAACTAATGAAAAACTGTTTTTT.

The chain combines TRBV29-1 with TRBJ2-3, with TRBD1 matching 10 bases. Unmatched junction bases numbered 9, after V lost 1 base and J lost 5 bases. CDR3 length: 16 amino acids. The germline gives CDR1 SQVTM, CDR2 ANQGSEA. The chain's CDR3 is CSVEAGTGVGGDTQYF. The CDR3 bases are TGCAGCGTTGAAGCCGGGACAGGGGTTGGGGGAGATACGCAGTATTTT.

V is TRBV4-1 and J is TRBJ2-3; no firm D call. The germline CDR1 and CDR2 sequences are MGHRA and YSYEKL. This CDR3 contains 13 residues. Trimming stripped 1 base from V and 0 bases from J, with 2 bases between. The CDR3: CASSQASTDTQYF. Here the CDR3 DNA reads TGCGCCAGCAGCCAAGCTAGCACAGATACGCAGTATTTT.

This chain joins TRBV5-6 and TRBJ2-3; D may be TRBD1 or TRBD2 (5 bases each). There are 16 residues in the CDR3. The V and J ends lost 4 bases and 4 bases respectively, with 19 bases between them. Germline values: CDR1 SGHDT, CDR2 YYEEEE. Here the CDR3 reads CASSHPGTQDADTQYF. The CDR3 nucleotides are TGTGCCAGCAGCCACCCCGGGACCCAAGATGCAGATACGCAGTATTTT.

This chain uses TRBV6-5 with TRBJ1-1; a possible D gene is TRBD1 (6 bases). CDR3 length: 14 amino acids. Trimming took 1 base from V and 7 from J, leaving 13 bases between them. CDR1 is MNHEY and CDR2 is SVGAGI in the germline V gene. CDR3 in DNA: TGTGCCAGCAGTTACTTCGGGGGCGAAGGTGAAGCTTTCTTT. Translation: CASSYFGGEGEAFF.

This clone appeared a few times. The chain uses TRBV28 and TRBJ1-2, with D unclear. Looked up from germline, CDR1 is MDHEN and CDR2 is SYDVKM. The CDR3 has 13 amino acids. Trimming stripped 7 bases from V and 5 bases from J, with 14 bases between. The CDR3 bases are TGTGCCAGCAAAATTCAGAGCAGATATGGCTACACCTTC. It is translated as CASKIQSRYGYTF.

This clone was observed a handful of times. The chain carries TRBV5-4 and TRBJ1-1, with D possibly TRBD1 on 6 matching bases. Trimming pared 0 bases from V and 5 bases from J, leaving 14 bases between. CDR1 SGHNT and CDR2 YYREEE come from the germline V gene (reference sequence). CDR3 length: 15 amino acids. Here the CDR3 DNA reads TGTGCCAGCAGCTTGGGGCTGACAGGCGGGACTGAAGCTTTCTTT. It yields the protein CASSLGLTGGTEAFF.

CDR3 bases: TGTGCCAGCTCACCGGGTAGCCCGGGACAGGGGGACGAGACCCAGTACTTC. Translated: CASSPGSPGQGDETQYF. The chain joins TRBV18 to TRBJ2-5; 11 nucleotides agree with TRBD1. The CDR3 runs 17 residues. Trimming at V came to 3 bases and at J to 5 bases, leaving 11 bases not matched to a gene. Looked up from germline, CDR1 is KGHSH and CDR2 is LQKENI.

The V gene is TRBV19, the J gene TRBJ1-2; the D gene is possibly TRBD1 (5 bases). This CDR3 is 15 amino acids long. Deletions cut 5 bases from V and 5 bases from J, with 18 bases between. The germline CDR1 and CDR2 sequences are LNHDA and SQIVND (reference sequence). The DNA for the CDR3 is TGTGCCAGTAGTCTGACAGCCGGGGCCGGGTATGGCTACACCTTC. Its protein product is CASSLTAGAGYGYTF.

The V gene is TRBV5-1, the J gene TRBJ2-7; tentative D call: TRBD1 (5 bases). This CDR3 is built from 14 residues. Between the trimmed V and J ends, which lost 0 bases and 3 bases, there was a span of 10 bases. CDR1 is SGHRS, CDR2 YFSETQ, per germline. CDR3 region: CASSLADTYYEQYF. In DNA form, the CDR3 reads TGCGCCAGCAGCTTGGCGGACACATACTACGAGCAGTACTTC.

V usage is TRBV6-5 and J usage is TRBJ2-7; D gene uncertain. The CDR3 sequence is 13 residues long. Deletions cut 6 bases from V and 0 bases from J, with 9 bases between. The germline V gene encodes CDR1 MNHEY and CDR2 SVGAGI. CDR3 sequence: CASSQDHSYEQYF. CDR3 bases: TGTGCCAGCAGCCAGGACCACTCCTACGAGCAGTACTTC.

The V and J genes are TRBV5-1 and TRBJ2-7; 9 bases map to TRBD1. In germline, CDR1 is SGHRS, CDR2 YFSETQ. The CDR3 extends over 15 amino acids. Trimming at V came to 3 bases and at J to 3 bases, leaving 7 bases not matched to a gene. The CDR3 DNA follows: TGCGCCAGCAGCTCGTCCGGGACAGGGAGCTACGAGCAGTACTTC. It translates to CASSSSGTGSYEQYF.